The sequence of this TCR beta chain was determined in a study of T cells in Graves' hyperthyroidism and ophthalmopathy. This clonotype has at least ten counts. As yet, its antigen is unknown. The CDR3 sequence is 13 residues long. Per the germline V gene, CDR1 is SGHVS and CDR2 is FNYEAQ. V lost 5 bases to trimming and J lost 4 bases, with 11 bases between them. Study results and limitations: It was a median approximately 6 months before onset that the model predicted ophthalmopathy. Most expanded thyroid clonotypes above 0.001 also appeared in blood.

The study based diagnoses on clinical symptoms, serum thyroxine and TRAb, thyroid ultrasound and orbital computed tomography. RNA transcripts gave rise to amplified TCR beta CDR3 regions. Initially, a first-round RT-PCR of the TCR CDR3 employed the HTBI primer set. TCRdb re-derived calls from the multiplex PCR reads in MiXCR, one entry per CDR3 protein. The sample yields 450,000 to 700,000 distinct CDR3 sequences, roughly 46% seen once. The rearrangement links TRBV7-6 to TRBJ1-2; D unclear. The sequence was obtained from an adult woman with Graves' disease, either hyperthyroidism or ophthalmopathy (not recorded which). Sequenced: peripheral blood or thyroid tissue (not recorded which). CDR3 protein: CASSKTPGYGYTF. The CDR3 DNA reads as TGTGCCAGCAGCAAAACCCCGGGCTATGGCTACACCTTC.